This T cell receptor beta chain derives from a study of cytomegalovirus exposure and HLA in healthy donors. Using immunoSEQ multiplex PCR, the repertoire was profiled, and TCRdb retains in-frame clones only, with some absent. The repertoire holds over 150,000 clones, with roughly four fifths as singletons. Study results and limitations: It was 150 to 200 TCR beta chains that were listed as cytomegalovirus-associated.

Germline V gene sequence: CDR1 PRHDT, CDR2 FYEKMQ (reference sequence). V dropped 2 bases and J dropped 4 bases, with 14 bases sitting between them. The length of the CDR3 is 16 residues. In its sample, this clone was seen a few times. What it binds is unknown. The sequence came from a woman younger than 35 in good health and CMV-seropositive. The rearrangement uses TRBV13 and TRBJ2-2; D may be TRBD2 (6 bases). What was sequenced was PBMCs. The DNA of the CDR3 is TGTGCCAGCAGCTTACGTTCGGGGGTGGGCACCGGGGAGCTGTTTTTT. It translates to CASSLRSGVGTGELFF.